The 9 T cell receptor beta chains listed next were all sequenced from one sample in a study of cytomegalovirus exposure and HLA in healthy donors. PCR was performed using 60 Vbeta and 13 Jbeta primers. Clones were sequenced by immunoSEQ multiplex PCR, and TCRdb holds only the in-frame ones, with some missing. The repertoire includes approximately 110,000 clones, roughly 69% of them detected once, and 3.5% to 4% sits in the top ten. Input material: PBMCs. The receptors come from a man in his thirties or forties in good health and CMV-seropositive.

This sequence joins TRBV5-1 and TRBJ2-3; 8 nucleotides agree with TRBD1. Trimming took 4 bases from V and 5 from J; bases not matched to a gene: 9. Germline V gene data show CDR1 as SGHRS and CDR2 as YFSETQ. The CDR3 is 15 residues long. The CDR3 spells CASSNKTGAGDTQYF. In DNA, the CDR3 is TGCGCCAGCAGCAATAAGACAGGGGCAGGAGATACGCAGTATTTT.

The V gene is TRBV5-1, the J gene TRBJ2-2; TRBD2 matches at 10 bases. The CDR3 runs 16 residues. The ends lost 2 bases at V and 1 base at J; junction bases unmatched: 2. Germline CDR1 SGHRS, CDR2 YFSETQ. This chain's CDR3 is CASSFVAGGNTGELFF. For the CDR3, the DNA is TGCGCCAGCAGCTTCGTAGCGGGGGGGAACACCGGGGAGCTGTTTTTT. Drawing the rest from reference TRBV5-1 and TRBJ2-2, the complete variable domain is KAGVTQTPRYLIKTRGQQVTLSCSPISGHRSVSWYQQTPGQGLQFLFEYFSETQRNKGNFPGRFSGRQFSNSRSEMNVSTLELGDSALYLCASSFVAGGNTGELFFGEGSRLTVL.

The CDR3 region is CASSLGDWTGGGTEAFF. CDR3 coding DNA: TGTGCCAGCAGCTTAGGGGATTGGACAGGGGGAGGCACTGAAGCTTTCTTT. This chain connects TRBV7-6 to TRBJ1-1; 10 bases fit TRBD1. The ends lost 1 base at V and 4 bases at J; junction bases unmatched: 9. The CDR3 is 17 amino acids. The germline V gene encodes CDR1 SGHVS and CDR2 FNYEAQ. Drawing the rest from reference TRBV7-6 and TRBJ1-1, the complete variable domain is GAGVSQSPRYKVTKRGQDVALRCDPISGHVSLYWYRQALGQGPEFLTYFNYEAQQDKSGLPNDRFSAERPEGSISTLTIQRTEQRDSAMYRCASSLGDWTGGGTEAFFGQGTRLTVV.

V is TRBV6-1 and J is TRBJ2-7; the match to TRBD1 covers 7 bases. The CDR3 length is 14 residues. V lost 4 bases and J lost 6; bases outside the gene matches: 9. Germline-derived CDR1 and CDR2 are MNHNS and SASEGT. The DNA for the CDR3 is TGTGCCAGCAGTGTTGTGACAGGGTCGACCGAGCAGTACTTC. Encoded protein: CASSVVTGSTEQYF.

The chain employs TRBV6-5 and TRBJ2-7; D gene uncertain. Trimming shortened V by 7 bases and J by 0 bases, and 10 bases separated the two germline ends. Germline lookup yields CDR1 MNHEY and CDR2 SVGAGI. The CDR3 loop spans 13 amino acids. Written as DNA, the CDR3 is TGTGCCAGCACCCCTGGCAGCTCCTACGAGCAGTACTTC. It yields the protein CASTPGSSYEQYF.

Remarks on this clone: The junction departs from the called germline gene at one end, perhaps through a read error. This chain joins TRBV7-9 and TRBJ1-1; D is perhaps TRBD1 (5 bases). Looked up from germline, CDR1 is SEHNR and CDR2 is FQNEAQ (reference sequence). The CDR3 is made up of 15 amino acids. CDR3 coding DNA: TGTTCCAGCACCACATTGGGCAGGGTGACCCCTGAAGCTTTCTTT. Translation: CSSTTLGRVTPEAFF.

This chain uses TRBV7-6 with TRBJ2-1; 9 bases map to TRBD2. CDR3 length: 15 amino acids. In germline, CDR1 is SGHVS, CDR2 FNYEAQ. The V segment lost 7 bases and the J segment 9 bases; nucleotides outside the gene matches: 13. Here the CDR3 DNA reads TGTGCCAGCACGGTAGGACTAGCGCGGTTGGGTGAGCAGTTCTTC. It codes for CASTVGLARLGEQFF.

The chain combines TRBV11-3 with TRBJ2-7, with 7 nucleotides matching TRBD1. J gave up 5 bases and V 5 bases, and 9 bases lay outside the gene matches. This CDR3 region has 14 residues. Per germline, CDR1 SGHNT and CDR2 YENEEA. The CDR3 sequence is CASSPSTGRDEQYF. The CDR3 nucleotides are TGTGCCAGCAGCCCGTCGACAGGGCGGGACGAGCAGTACTTC. The whole variable domain, remainder taken from reference TRBV11-3 and TRBJ2-7, is EAGVVQSPRYKIIEKKQPVAFWCNPISGHNTLYWYLQNLGQGPELLIRYENEEAVDDSQLPKDRFSAERLKGVDSTLKIQPAELGDSAVYLCASSPSTGRDEQYFGPGTRLTVT.

This chain joins TRBV5-6 and TRBJ1-3, with D unclear. Trimming pared 4 bases from V and 4 bases from J, leaving 12 bases between. Germline assignment: CDR1 SGHDT and CDR2 YYEEEE. The CDR3 is made up of 14 amino acids. In DNA, the CDR3 is TGTGCCAGCAGCCACCACCCCCAGGGAAACACCATATATTTT. Its protein is CASSHHPQGNTIYF.